The T cell receptor (beta chain) under discussion was sequenced for a study of OX40 agonist ivuxolimab in advanced cancers. Overall study: Patients received the agonistic anti-OX40 (CD134) antibody ivuxolimab.

Drawing of blood for sampling happened at baseline, at cycle 4 day 1, and at cycle 7 day 1. Sequenced by immunoSEQ multiplex PCR; TCRdb stores in-frame clones only, minus some. The table has roughly 65,000 clones, 80% seen once. This clone has a handful of counts. Germline loops: CDR1 MNHEY, CDR2 SVGAGI. Trimming left V 10 bases short and J 1 base short, with 10 bases between. This CDR3 has 12 residues. The clonotype was recovered from an adult with an advanced solid tumor such as melanoma, head and neck, liver or kidney cancer. The chain has TRBV6-5 and TRBJ1-1, with D perhaps TRBD1 (6 bases). Sequencing was performed on CD4+ or CD8+ T cells sorted from blood, taken in a trial of the OX40 agonist ivuxolimab. The CDR3 DNA reads TGTGCCACAGGGGCAGGGAACACTGAAGCTTTCTTT. Translation: CATGAGNTEAFF.